Listed here is a single T cell receptor beta chain. Its target is not known. TCRdb's table, derived via immunoSEQ multiplex PCR, lists solely in-frame clones and lacks some. Among tens of thousands of clones listed, approximately 80% were seen once. The data were obtained in a study of OX40 agonist ivuxolimab in advanced cancers. Study findings and constraints: Which antigen the expanded peripheral T cells recognized is unknown. Blood T cells, both CD4+ and CD8+, expanded clonally by week 6 at 0.1 to 3.0 mg/kg.

Trimming took 3 bases from V and 1 from J, leaving 9 bases between them. The CDR3 is 14 amino acids. CDR1 ENHRY and CDR2 SYGVKD come from the germline V gene. The chain recombines TRBV10-3 with TRBJ1-1; D is undetermined. The material was CD4+ or CD8+ T cells sorted from blood, obtained in a trial of the OX40 agonist ivuxolimab. This clonotype was sampled from an adult with an advanced solid tumor such as melanoma, head and neck, liver or kidney cancer. CDR3 bases: TGTGCCATCAGTGATTGGACGGCGAACACTGAAGCTTTCTTT. Its translation is CAISDWTANTEAFF.